The clone carrying this T cell receptor beta chain has just a few counts. The antigen remains undetermined. The data derive from a study of cytomegalovirus exposure and HLA in healthy donors. Broader study findings: Some public TCRs appeared in many individuals, while most sequences were rare. A further, later analysis showed that HLA-associated TCR beta chains (compared with equally common others) were more clonally expanded.

PCR was performed using 60 Vbeta and 13 Jbeta primers. The repertoire was sequenced with immunoSEQ multiplex PCR; TCRdb's copy has only in-frame clones and lacks some. This sample has about 160,000 clones, with approximately 73% found just once. Healthy donors of bone marrow made up the group. Germline CDR1 and CDR2: SGHRS and YFSETQ. The CDR3 length is 11 residues. Trimming took off 0 bases at V and 7 bases at J, with 4 bases between the two ends. This sequence originates from a woman under 30 in good health and CMV-seronegative. This chain uses TRBV5-1 with TRBJ1-1; D gene uncertain. Sequenced: PBMCs. In DNA, the CDR3 is TGCGCCAGCAGCTTGGACAGTGAAGCTTTCTTT. It is translated as CASSLDSEAFF.